The next 14 T cell receptor beta chains were all read from a single sample in a study of T cells in Graves' hyperthyroidism and ophthalmopathy. What was amplified from RNA transcripts were TCR beta CDR3 regions. First-round RT-PCR targeting the TCR CDR3 was performed with the HTBI primer set. From the multiplex PCR reads, TCRdb called clonotypes with MiXCR, one entry per CDR3 protein. The table has fewer than 550,000 distinct CDR3 sequences, 15% to 18% seen once. Sequencing used blood. The receptor source for this set is a woman aged 18-35 years with Graves' hyperthyroidism.

The sample holds many counts of this clonotype. This rearrangement joins TRBV2 to TRBJ2-4; 9 bases line up with TRBD1. The V gene's germline CDR1 is SNHLY and CDR2 FYNNEI. J gave up 1 base and V 6 bases, and 13 bases lay outside the gene matches. The CDR3 extends over 18 amino acids. CDR3 nucleotides: TGTGCCAGCAGCGCCGGGGCCGGGACAGGGATGGCCAAAAACATTCAGTACTTC. It translates to CASSAGAGTGMAKNIQYF.

This clonotype was found many times. The V gene is TRBV20-1, the J gene TRBJ2-1; TRBD2 is a possible D gene (5 bases). This CDR3 spans 14 amino acids. V was shortened by 5 bases and J by 9 bases, with 20 bases between the two germline ends. Per germline, CDR1 DFQATT and CDR2 SNEGSKA (reference sequence). This chain's CDR3 is CSASAGSPNGEQFF. In nucleotides, the CDR3 is TGCAGTGCTTCGGCGGGCAGCCCAAATGGTGAGCAGTTCTTC.

This clonotype was found many times. This rearrangement joins TRBV5-1 to TRBJ1-1; possibly TRBD1 for D (6 bases). The CDR3 is made up of 15 amino acids. The ends were cut back, 1 base at V and 6 bases at J, with 16 bases in the middle. CDR1 and CDR2 from the germline V gene are SGHRS and YFSETQ. CDR3 nucleotide sequence: TGCGCCAGCAGCTTGACCCGCTGGGGGGGCGCTGAAGCTTTCTTT. This gives the protein CASSLTRWGGAEAFF.

This clonotype was seen at least ten times. This CDR3 reads CASSLQGASQPQHF. CDR3 DNA: TGTGCCAGCTCGCTACAGGGGGCCAGTCAGCCCCAGCATTTT. The rearrangement joins TRBV18 to TRBJ1-5, with TRBD1 matching over 9 bases. V lost 6 bases and J lost 6; bases outside the gene matches: 6. Per germline, CDR1 KGHSH and CDR2 LQKENI. The CDR3 loop spans 14 amino acids.

The chain is built from TRBV7-9 and TRBJ2-2; D assignment may be TRBD1 or TRBD2 (5 bases each). The CDR3 length is 15 residues. The germline V gene has CDR1 SEHNR and CDR2 FQNEAQ (reference sequence). Between the trimmed V and J ends, which lost 6 bases and 4 bases, there was a span of 15 bases. CDR3 bases: TGTGCCAGCAGGCCACGGGGCCGCGGCACCGGGGAGCTGTTTTTT. This translates into CASRPRGRGTGELFF.

This clonotype was counted a few times. The CDR3 region is CSVETGQYQETQYF. CDR3 nucleotide sequence: TGCAGCGTTGAGACAGGGCAGTACCAAGAGACCCAGTACTTC. The chain has TRBV29-1 and TRBJ2-5; 7 bases fit TRBD1. In germline, CDR1 is SQVTM, CDR2 ANQGSEA. The CDR3 runs to 14 residues. Trimming removed 3 bases from V and 0 bases from J; junction bases left unmatched: 4. Full variable domain (missing parts from reference TRBV29-1 and TRBJ2-5): SAVISQKPSRDICQRGTSLTIQCQVDSQVTMMFWYRQQPGQSLTLIATANQGSEATYESGFVIDKFPISRPNLTFSTLTVSNMSPEDSSIYLCSVETGQYQETQYFGPGTRLLVL.

This sequence joins TRBV5-1 and TRBJ2-7; TRBD1 aligns across 7 bases. The V segment lost 0 bases and the J segment 5 bases; nucleotides outside the gene matches: 8. From germline, CDR1 is SGHRS and CDR2 YFSETQ. This CDR3 has 15 amino acids. The CDR3 loop reads CASSLVGGPPHEQYF. For the CDR3, the DNA is TGCGCCAGCAGCTTGGTAGGGGGCCCCCCCCACGAGCAGTACTTC.

The chain uses TRBV4-1 and TRBJ1-5; D is possibly TRBD1 (5 bases). The V gene's germline CDR1 is MGHRA and CDR2 YSYEKL. V was pared by 4 bases and J by 5 bases, with 9 bases between. The length of the CDR3 is 13 residues. CDR3 protein: CASSRGRYQPQHF. The CDR3 DNA sequence: TGCGCCAGCAGCCGGGGACGCTATCAGCCCCAGCATTTT.

This clonotype was recorded many times. The chain recombines TRBV13 with TRBJ2-3, with D perhaps being TRBD1 or TRBD2 (6 bases each). The germline V and J ends were trimmed by 3 bases and 2 bases, with 9 bases remaining between them. This CDR3 region has 14 residues. CDR1 and CDR2 from the germline V gene are PRHDT and FYEKMQ (reference sequence). The CDR3 region is CASSLGGHTDTQYF. CDR3 DNA: TGTGCCAGCAGCTTGGGGGGCCACACAGATACGCAGTATTTT.

This clonotype was seen ten or more times. The V and J genes are TRBV12-3 or TRBV12-4 and TRBJ1-3, with unresolved D. CDR3 length: 13 amino acids. Trimming took off 1 base at V and 8 bases at J, with 9 bases between the two ends. CDR3 bases: TGTGCCAGCAGTTTAGGGGGTATAGACACCATATATTTT. Protein product: CASSLGGIDTIYF.

In this sample, this clonotype turned up once. The chain recombines TRBV24-1 with TRBJ1-1, with TRBD1 matching 12 bases. The V gene end was trimmed by 4 bases and the J gene end by 7 bases; junction bases not matched to a gene: 9. CDR3 size: 16 residues. Germline CDR1 is KGHDR and CDR2 is SFDVKD. The CDR3 nucleotides read TGTGCCACCAGTGAAACCGGGACAGGGGGCCAGAATGAAGCTTTCTTT. Residues: CATSETGTGGQNEAFF.

V gene TRBV6-1 combines with J gene TRBJ2-1; TRBD1 matches 9 bases. This CDR3 is 14 amino acids long. Germline CDR1 reads MNHNS; CDR2 reads SASEGT. The ends lost 6 bases at V and 7 bases at J; junction bases unmatched: 7. The CDR3 loop reads CASSLTGGGNEQFF. The CDR3 DNA follows: TGTGCCAGCAGCCTGACAGGGGGAGGGAATGAGCAGTTCTTC.

As regards this clonotype: A much bigger clone sits one base away, suggesting this may be a read error. J is TRBJ2-1 and V is TRBV7-2, with D possibly matching TRBD2 (5 bases). Trimming removed 1 base at V and 0 bases at J, with 7 bases between. Germline loops: CDR1 SGHTA, CDR2 FQGNSA. The CDR3 length is 15 residues. The CDR3 DNA reads as TGTGCCAGCAGCTTAGGCCGGGGCTCCTACAATGAGCAGTTCTTC. Encoded protein: CASSLGRGSYNEQFF. Complete variable domain (other parts from reference TRBV7-2 and TRBJ2-1): GAGVSQSPSNKVTEKGKDVELRCDPISGHTALYWYRQSLGQGLEFLIYFQGNSAPDKSGLPSDRFSAERTGGSVSTLTIQRTQQEDSAVYLCASSLGRGSYNEQFFGPGTRLTVL.

Ten or more counts support this clonotype. V usage is TRBV27 and J usage is TRBJ2-7; 9 bases are shared with TRBD1. This CDR3 is 12 amino acids long. Germline values: CDR1 MNHEY, CDR2 SMNVEV (reference sequence). Trimming removed 8 bases from V and 5 bases from J; junction bases left unmatched: 4. The DNA of the CDR3 is TGTGCCAGCCGGGACAGGGCCAACGAGCAGTACTTC. Its protein is CASRDRANEQYF.